The rows below give T cell receptor beta chains drawn from one sample of a study of shared clonotypes between healthy human individuals. Measured with immunoSEQ multiplex PCR; TCRdb has only the in-frame clones, and not every one. The profile shows some 2.1 million clones, about 95% of them singletons. Sequencing input: naive CD8+ T cells sorted from blood. These receptors came from a man younger than 30 in good health. Each CDR3 is given with its conserved first and last residue. The order of the fields is V gene, D gene, J gene, clone size, CDR3 DNA, CDR3 protein. The D gene is left open where the match is weak. The size of a clone is reported for some rows only, either as once, few or many, or as a class for expanded clones.

>TRBV4-2|NA|TRBJ2-5|NA
TGTGCCAGCAGCCAAGAGGTAGCAGTGGAGACCCAGTACTTC
CASSQEVAVETQYF
>TRBV7-6|NA|TRBJ1-1|NA
TGTGCCAGCAGCTTAGGGGAGGCGGGGTTGAACACTGAAGCTTTCTTT
CASSLGEAGLNTEAFF
>TRBV2|TRBD1|TRBJ2-3|NA
TGTGCCAGCAGCGGGACAGATTATACGCAGTATTTT
CASSGTDYTQYF
>TRBV4-1|NA|TRBJ1-1|NA
TGCGCCAGCAGCCAAGGGGCAGGGAGCACTGAAGCTTTCTTT
CASSQGAGSTEAFF
>TRBV11-2|NA|TRBJ2-7|NA
TGTGCCAGCAGCTTTGGGGCGGGGAACTACGAGCAGTACTTC
CASSFGAGNYEQYF
>TRBV4-3|NA|TRBJ2-1|NA
TGCGCCAGCAGCCAAGCACGGGAGAGGAGTGAGCAGTTCTTC
CASSQARERSEQFF
>TRBV27|NA|TRBJ2-6|once
TGTGCCAGCAGTTCCTTAGGGGCCAACGTCCTGACTTTC
CASSSLGANVLTF
>TRBV10-3|NA|TRBJ1-5|NA
TGTGCCATCAGCGAGAGTGAGCCCCAGCATTTT
CAISESEPQHF
>TRBV5-6|NA|TRBJ2-2|NA
TGTGCCAGCAGCTGGGTCACCGGGGAGCTGTTTTTT
CASSWVTGELFF
>TRBV2|TRBD2|TRBJ2-1|once
TGTGCCAGCAGTGATCTCCTAGCGGGTAATGAGCAGTTCTTC
CASSDLLAGNEQFF
>TRBV5-1|NA|TRBJ2-7|once
TGCGCCAGCAGCTTGGGACCGGGAGTGGACGAGCAGTACTTC
CASSLGPGVDEQYF
>TRBV10-1|NA|TRBJ1-2|NA
TGCGCCAGCAGTGAGTCGGTAACAGGGAGCTATGGCTACACCTTC
CASSESVTGSYGYTF
>TRBV28|NA|TRBJ2-7|NA
TGTGCCAGCGGATTCCACCCTCTGGGGCGCTACGAGCAGTACTTC
CASGFHPLGRYEQYF
>TRBV4-3|NA|TRBJ1-6|NA
TGCGCCAGCAGCCAAGATCGAGCAGGGGCCCTCGACTCACCCCTCCACTTT
CASSQDRAGALDSPLHF
>TRBV5-1|NA|TRBJ2-7|NA
TGCGCCAGCCGGGACGGCCTTTCCTACGAGCAGTACTTC
CASRDGLSYEQYF
>TRBV7-8|TRBD2|TRBJ2-1|NA
TGTGCCAGCAGCTTAGGAATGGTGTCTAGCGGGACTTACAATGAGCAGTTCTTC
CASSLGMVSSGTYNEQFF
>TRBV7-9|TRBD1|TRBJ1-2|NA
TGTGCCAGCAGCGTAGCCGGGACAGAAAACAACTATGGCTACACCTTC
CASSVAGTENNYGYTF
>TRBV4-1|TRBD1|TRBJ1-1|NA
TGCGCCAGCAGCCAGGTCACAGGGGACACTGAAGCTTTCTTT
CASSQVTGDTEAFF
>TRBV6-1|TRBD2|TRBJ2-1|NA
TGTGCCAGCAGTGAAGTAGCGGGAGATGTGAATGAGCAGTTCTTC
CASSEVAGDVNEQFF
>TRBV13|NA|TRBJ2-1|NA
TGTGCCAGCAGCTTTACGGGGATCACCGACAATGAGCAGTTCTTC
CASSFTGITDNEQFF
>TRBV5-1|NA|TRBJ2-7|NA
TGCGCCAGCAGCTTGCCCGAGTCCTACTACGAGCAGTACTTC
CASSLPESYYEQYF
>TRBV30|NA|TRBJ2-6|NA
TGTGCCTCCGCTGGCGTCTCTGGGGCCAACGTCCTGACTTTC
CASAGVSGANVLTF
>TRBV11-2|NA|TRBJ2-3|NA
TGTGCCAGCAGCTTAGATCTTATAGATACGCAGTATTTT
CASSLDLIDTQYF
>TRBV10-2|NA|TRBJ1-1|NA
TGCGCCAGCAGTGATCCTCCTGGGGGCCTGAACACTGAAGCTTTCTTT
CASSDPPGGLNTEAFF
>TRBV10-1|NA|TRBJ2-3|NA
TGCGCCAGCAACCGTCCAGCGCCCAAAGATACGCAGTATTTT
CASNRPAPKDTQYF
>TRBV27|TRBD1|TRBJ2-7|NA
TGTGCCAGCGGGGGACAGGGGGCGCCCTTCGAGCAGTACTTC
CASGGQGAPFEQYF
>TRBV7-9|NA|TRBJ2-7|NA
TGTGCCAGCAGCTTAGAACCCCCGAAGGGCCCTTACTACGAGCAGTACTTC
CASSLEPPKGPYYEQYF
>TRBV6-5|NA|TRBJ2-7|NA
TGTGCCAGCAGCCCCGGGATCCCCTACGAGCAGTACTTC
CASSPGIPYEQYF
>TRBV7-9|TRBD1|TRBJ2-5|NA
TGTGCCAGCAGCCCTCGGGACAGGCCAAAAGAGACCCAGTACTTC
CASSPRDRPKETQYF
>TRBV28|TRBD1|TRBJ1-1|NA
TGTGCCAGCAGTCACACAGGGGGGGTCACTGAAGCTTTCTTT
CASSHTGGVTEAFF
>TRBV6-5|TRBD1|TRBJ1-2|NA
TGTGCCAGCAGTTACTCCGGGACAGATGGCTACACCTTC
CASSYSGTDGYTF
>TRBV18|NA|TRBJ2-7|NA
TGTGCCAGCTCACCACCAACAGAGGTTGAGCAGTACTTC
CASSPPTEVEQYF
>TRBV5-6|NA|TRBJ2-7|NA
TGTGCCAGCAGCTTGGCCGCATCCACTTACGAGCAGTACTTC
CASSLAASTYEQYF
>TRBV11-2|NA|TRBJ2-3|NA
TGTGCCAGCAGCTTGGGGGGAGCTGGCACAGATACGCAGTATTTT
CASSLGGAGTDTQYF
>TRBV13|NA|TRBJ1-1|NA
TGTGCCAGCAGCTTAGAGTCGGGGGTGGGTGAAGCTTTCTTT
CASSLESGVGEAFF
>TRBV6-6|NA|TRBJ2-5|NA
TGTGCCAGCGGCGGGAATCGAGAGACCCAGTACTTC
CASGGNRETQYF
>TRBV5-6|TRBD2|TRBJ2-5|NA
TGTGCCAGCAGCGCAAGCGGGAGGGAAGAGACCCAGTACTTC
CASSASGREETQYF
>TRBV10-2|NA|TRBJ1-1|NA
TGCGCCAGCATGTCGGGGAACACTGAAGCTTTCTTT
CASMSGNTEAFF
>TRBV5-6|NA|TRBJ1-1|NA
TGTGCCAGCAGCGGACCCGGAGAGTCGGCTGAAGCTTTCTTT
CASSGPGESAEAFF
>TRBV30|NA|TRBJ2-2|NA
TGTGCCTGGATGGCTAGCGACACCGGGGAGCTGTTTTTT
CAWMASDTGELFF
>TRBV5-6|NA|TRBJ2-4|NA
TGTGCCAGCAGCTTAGGGGGAGGGCCAAGAGGAAACATTCAGTACTTC
CASSLGGGPRGNIQYF
>TRBV13|NA|TRBJ1-2|NA
TGTGCCAGCAGCTCAAGACAGGTCCGGACGTATGGCTACACCTTC
CASSSRQVRTYGYTF
>TRBV5-4|NA|TRBJ2-1|NA
TGTGCCAGCAGCTTGGGTGGGGAGGCAGATGAGCAGTTCTTC
CASSLGGEADEQFF
>TRBV10-3|NA|TRBJ2-7|NA
TGTGCCATCAGTGAGTCGACCGGTATACGGAGCTCCTACGAGCAGTACTTC
CAISESTGIRSSYEQYF
>TRBV28|TRBD1|TRBJ1-2|once
TGTGCCAGCAGTTTAGGGGCACCGACAGGGGGTAACTATGGCTACACCTTC
CASSLGAPTGGNYGYTF
>TRBV13|TRBD2|TRBJ2-3|NA
TGTGCCAGCAGCGGTACTAGCGGGGGGCCCACAGATACGCAGTATTTT
CASSGTSGGPTDTQYF
>TRBV13|TRBD2|TRBJ2-1|NA
TGTGCCAGCAGCCAAGAGGGGACTAGCTCCTACAATGAGCAGTTCTTC
CASSQEGTSSYNEQFF
>TRBV6-5|NA|TRBJ1-4|NA
TGTGCCAGCAGCCTCGTTCATCAGGGGTCTGAAAAACTGTTTTTT
CASSLVHQGSEKLFF
>TRBV5-1|TRBD1|TRBJ2-1|NA
TGCGCCAGCAGTCCCGGGACAGGGGGCAGTGAGCAGTTCTTC
CASSPGTGGSEQFF
>TRBV7-9|NA|TRBJ2-7|NA
TGTGCCAGCAGCTTAGTGGGAGTCACCTACGAGCAGTACTTC
CASSLVGVTYEQYF
>TRBV6-5|TRBD1|TRBJ2-2|NA
TGTGCCAGCAGTTGGACAGGGGAAACCGGGGAGCTGTTTTTT
CASSWTGETGELFF
>TRBV7-9|TRBD1|TRBJ2-7|NA
TGTGCCAGCAGCTCGCCGGACAGGGTGTTCGAGCAGTACTTC
CASSSPDRVFEQYF
>TRBV29-1|NA|TRBJ1-1|NA
TGCAGCGCAGATGTGAACACTGAAGCTTTCTTT
CSADVNTEAFF